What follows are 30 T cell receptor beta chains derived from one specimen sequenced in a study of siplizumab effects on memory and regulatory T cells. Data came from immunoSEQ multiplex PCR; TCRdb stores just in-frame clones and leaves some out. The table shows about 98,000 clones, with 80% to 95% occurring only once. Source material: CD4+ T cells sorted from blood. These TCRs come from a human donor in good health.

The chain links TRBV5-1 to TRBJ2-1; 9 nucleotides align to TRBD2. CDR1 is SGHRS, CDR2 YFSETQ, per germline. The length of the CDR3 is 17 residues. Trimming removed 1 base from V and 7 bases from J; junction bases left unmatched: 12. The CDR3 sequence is CASSLRSGLAGINEQFF. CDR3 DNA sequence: TGCGCCAGCAGCTTGCGATCGGGGCTAGCGGGGATTAATGAGCAGTTCTTC.

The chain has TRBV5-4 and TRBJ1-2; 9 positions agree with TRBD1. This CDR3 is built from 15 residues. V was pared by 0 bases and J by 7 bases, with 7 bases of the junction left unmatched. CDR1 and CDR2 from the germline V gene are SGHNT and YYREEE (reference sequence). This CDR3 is CASSLDGTGGGGYTF. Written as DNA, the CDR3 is TGTGCCAGCAGCTTGGACGGAACAGGGGGCGGTGGCTACACCTTC. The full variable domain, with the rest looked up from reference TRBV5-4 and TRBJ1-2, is ETGVTQSPTHLIKTRGQQVTLRCSSQSGHNTVSWYQQALGQGPQFIFQYYREEENGRGNFPPRFSGLQFPNYSSELNVNALELDDSALYLCASSLDGTGGGGYTFGSGTRLTVV.

The DNA for the CDR3 is TGTGCCAGCTCAAGTGACAGGGTACTCTTTGGCTACACCTTC. Protein: CASSSDRVLFGYTF. The V gene is TRBV18, the J gene TRBJ1-2; 7 bases match TRBD1. Germline CDR1 KGHSH, CDR2 LQKENI. The ends lost 5 bases at V and 7 bases at J; junction bases unmatched: 10. The CDR3 is made up of 14 amino acids.

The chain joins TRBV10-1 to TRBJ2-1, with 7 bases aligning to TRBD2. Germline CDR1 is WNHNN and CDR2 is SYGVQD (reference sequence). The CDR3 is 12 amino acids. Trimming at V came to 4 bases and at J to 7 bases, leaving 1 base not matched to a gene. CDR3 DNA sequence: TGCGCCAGCAGTGGGACTAGAAATGAGCAGTTCTTC. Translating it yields CASSGTRNEQFF.

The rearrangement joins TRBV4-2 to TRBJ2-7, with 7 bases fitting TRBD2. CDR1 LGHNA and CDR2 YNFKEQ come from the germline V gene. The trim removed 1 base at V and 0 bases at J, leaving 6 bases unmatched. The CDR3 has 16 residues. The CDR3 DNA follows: TGTGCCAGCAGCCAAGGTAGCCTAGCGGACTCCTACGAGCAGTACTTC. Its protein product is CASSQGSLADSYEQYF.

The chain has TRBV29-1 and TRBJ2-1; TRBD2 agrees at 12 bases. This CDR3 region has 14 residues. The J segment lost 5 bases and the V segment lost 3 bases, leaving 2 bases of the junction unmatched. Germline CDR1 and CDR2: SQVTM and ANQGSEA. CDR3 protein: CSVDGLAGNNEQFF. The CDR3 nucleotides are TGCAGCGTTGATGGACTAGCGGGAAACAATGAGCAGTTCTTC.

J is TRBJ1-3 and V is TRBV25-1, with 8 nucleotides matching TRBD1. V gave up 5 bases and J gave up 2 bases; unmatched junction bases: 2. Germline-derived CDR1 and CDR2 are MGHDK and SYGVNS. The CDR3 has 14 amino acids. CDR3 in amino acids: CASSQQGAGNTIYF. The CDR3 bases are TGTGCCAGCAGTCAACAGGGGGCTGGAAACACCATATATTTT.

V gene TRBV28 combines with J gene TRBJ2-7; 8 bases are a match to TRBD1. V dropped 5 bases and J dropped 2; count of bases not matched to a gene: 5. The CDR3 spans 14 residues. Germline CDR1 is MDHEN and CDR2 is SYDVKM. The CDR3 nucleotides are TGTGCCAGCAGTCCGGGGACAGGAGCCTACGAGCAGTACTTC. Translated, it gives CASSPGTGAYEQYF.

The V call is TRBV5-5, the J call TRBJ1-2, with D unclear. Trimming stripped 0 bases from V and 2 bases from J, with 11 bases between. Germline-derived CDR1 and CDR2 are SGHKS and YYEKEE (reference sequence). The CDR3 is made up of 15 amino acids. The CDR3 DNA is TGTGCCAGCAGCTTGGCCGGTGGATTAAACTATGGCTACACCTTC. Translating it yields CASSLAGGLNYGYTF.

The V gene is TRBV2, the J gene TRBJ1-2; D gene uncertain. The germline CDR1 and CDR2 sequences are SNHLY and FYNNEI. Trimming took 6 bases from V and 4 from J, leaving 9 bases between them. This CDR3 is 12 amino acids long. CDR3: CASREDTYGYTF. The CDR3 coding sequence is TGTGCCAGCAGGGAGGATACCTATGGCTACACCTTC.

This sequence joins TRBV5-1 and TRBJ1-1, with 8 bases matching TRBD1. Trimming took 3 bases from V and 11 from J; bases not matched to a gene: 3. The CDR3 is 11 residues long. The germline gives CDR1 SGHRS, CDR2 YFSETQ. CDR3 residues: CASSSRGRAFF. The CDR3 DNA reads TGCGCCAGCAGCTCCAGGGGGCGGGCTTTCTTT.

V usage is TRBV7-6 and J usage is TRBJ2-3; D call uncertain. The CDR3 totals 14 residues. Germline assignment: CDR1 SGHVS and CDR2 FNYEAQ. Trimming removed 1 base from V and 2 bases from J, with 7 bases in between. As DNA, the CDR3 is TGTGCCAGCAGCTTAGTGGACCACACAGATACGCAGTATTTT. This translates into CASSLVDHTDTQYF.

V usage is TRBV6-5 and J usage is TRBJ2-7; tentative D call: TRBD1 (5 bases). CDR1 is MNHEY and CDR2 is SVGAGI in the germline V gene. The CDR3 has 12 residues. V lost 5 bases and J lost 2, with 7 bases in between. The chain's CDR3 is CASSRQTYEQYF. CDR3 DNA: TGTGCCAGCAGTAGACAGACCTACGAGCAGTACTTC.

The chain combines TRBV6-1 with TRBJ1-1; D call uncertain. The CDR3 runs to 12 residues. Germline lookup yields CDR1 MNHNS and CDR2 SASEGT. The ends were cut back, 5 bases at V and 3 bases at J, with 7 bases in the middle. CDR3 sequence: CASSRLDTEAFF. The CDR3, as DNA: TGTGCCAGCAGTCGACTCGACACTGAAGCTTTCTTT.

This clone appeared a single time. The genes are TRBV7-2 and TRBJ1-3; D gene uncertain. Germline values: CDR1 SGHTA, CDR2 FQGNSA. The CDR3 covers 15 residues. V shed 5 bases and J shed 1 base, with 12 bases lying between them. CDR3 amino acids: CASSQPGRSGNTIYF. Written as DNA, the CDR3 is TGTGCCAGCAGCCAACCCGGGAGGTCTGGAAACACCATATATTTT.

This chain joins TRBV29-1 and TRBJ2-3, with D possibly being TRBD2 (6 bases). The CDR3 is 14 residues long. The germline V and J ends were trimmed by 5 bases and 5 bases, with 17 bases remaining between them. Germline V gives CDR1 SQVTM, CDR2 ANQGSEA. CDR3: CSVTGSGYGDTQYF. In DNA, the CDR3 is TGCAGCGTTACCGGGAGTGGTTATGGAGATACGCAGTATTTT.

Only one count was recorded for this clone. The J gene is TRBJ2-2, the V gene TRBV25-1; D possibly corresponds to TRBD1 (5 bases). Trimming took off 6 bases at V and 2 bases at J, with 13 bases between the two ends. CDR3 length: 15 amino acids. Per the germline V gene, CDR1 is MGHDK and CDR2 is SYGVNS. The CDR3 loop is CASSLDSLNTGELFF. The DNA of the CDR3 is TGTGCCAGCAGCCTCGACAGCCTTAACACCGGGGAGCTGTTTTTT.

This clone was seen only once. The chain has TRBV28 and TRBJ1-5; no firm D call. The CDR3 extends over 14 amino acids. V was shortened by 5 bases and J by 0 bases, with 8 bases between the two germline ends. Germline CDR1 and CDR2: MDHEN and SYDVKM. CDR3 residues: CASSPLISNQPQHF. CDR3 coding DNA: TGTGCCAGCAGTCCCTTGATTAGCAATCAGCCCCAGCATTTT.

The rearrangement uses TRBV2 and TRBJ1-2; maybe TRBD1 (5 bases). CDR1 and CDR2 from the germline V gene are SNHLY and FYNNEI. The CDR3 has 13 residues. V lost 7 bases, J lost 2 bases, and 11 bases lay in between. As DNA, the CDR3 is TGTGCCAGCACGTTGGGGGTGAACTATGGCTACACCTTC. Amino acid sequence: CASTLGVNYGYTF.

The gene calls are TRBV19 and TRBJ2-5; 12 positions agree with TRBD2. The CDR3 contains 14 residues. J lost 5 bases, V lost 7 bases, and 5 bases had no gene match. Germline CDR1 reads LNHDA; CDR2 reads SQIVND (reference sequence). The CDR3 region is CASTRLAGEETQYF. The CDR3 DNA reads TGTGCCAGTACACGACTAGCGGGAGAGGAGACCCAGTACTTC.

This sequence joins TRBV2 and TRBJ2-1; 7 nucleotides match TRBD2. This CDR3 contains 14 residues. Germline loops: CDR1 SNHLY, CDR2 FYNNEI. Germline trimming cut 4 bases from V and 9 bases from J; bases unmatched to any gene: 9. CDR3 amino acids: CASSGELARSEQFF. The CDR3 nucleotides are TGTGCCAGCAGTGGCGAACTAGCGAGGAGTGAGCAGTTCTTC. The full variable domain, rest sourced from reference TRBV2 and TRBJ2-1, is EPEVTQTPSHQVTQMGQEVILRCVPISNHLYFYWYRQILGQKVEFLVSFYNNEISEKSEIFDDQFSVERPDGSNFTLKIRSTKLEDSAMYFCASSGELARSEQFFGPGTRLTVL.

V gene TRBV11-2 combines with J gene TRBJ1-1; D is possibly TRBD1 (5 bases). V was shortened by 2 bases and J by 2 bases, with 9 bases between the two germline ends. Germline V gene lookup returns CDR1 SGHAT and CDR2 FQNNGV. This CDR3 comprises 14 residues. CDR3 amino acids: CASSLIQGNTEAFF. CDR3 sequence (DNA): TGTGCCAGCAGCTTAATCCAGGGTAACACTGAAGCTTTCTTT.

The CDR3 reads CASRAHLGADSGANVLTF. CDR3 bases: TGTGCCAGCAGGGCCCATCTGGGGGCCGACTCTGGGGCCAACGTCCTGACTTTC. The chain links TRBV7-8 to TRBJ2-6, with D perhaps matching TRBD1 (6 bases). This CDR3 is built from 18 residues. CDR1 and CDR2 from the germline V gene are SGHVS and FQNEAQ. V was shortened by 6 bases and J by 0 bases, with 18 bases between the two germline ends.

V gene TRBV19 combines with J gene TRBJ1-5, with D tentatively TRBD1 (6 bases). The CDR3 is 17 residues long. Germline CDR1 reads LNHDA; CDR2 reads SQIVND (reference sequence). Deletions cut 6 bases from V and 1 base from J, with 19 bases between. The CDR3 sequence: CASSSGANVGSNQPQHF. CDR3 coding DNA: TGTGCCAGTAGCTCAGGGGCCAACGTCGGAAGCAATCAGCCCCAGCATTTT.

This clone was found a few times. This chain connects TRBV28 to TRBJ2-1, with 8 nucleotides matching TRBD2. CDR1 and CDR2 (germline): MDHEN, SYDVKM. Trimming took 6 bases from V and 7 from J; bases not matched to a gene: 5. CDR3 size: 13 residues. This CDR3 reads CASRWGLVNEQFF. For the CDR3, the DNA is TGTGCCAGCAGATGGGGACTAGTGAATGAGCAGTTCTTC.

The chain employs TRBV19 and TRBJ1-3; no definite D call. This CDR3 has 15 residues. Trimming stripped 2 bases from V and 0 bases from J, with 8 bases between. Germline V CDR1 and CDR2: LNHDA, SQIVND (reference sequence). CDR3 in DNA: TGTGCCAGTAGTATAAGCCTGACCTCTGGAAACACCATATATTTT. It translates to CASSISLTSGNTIYF.

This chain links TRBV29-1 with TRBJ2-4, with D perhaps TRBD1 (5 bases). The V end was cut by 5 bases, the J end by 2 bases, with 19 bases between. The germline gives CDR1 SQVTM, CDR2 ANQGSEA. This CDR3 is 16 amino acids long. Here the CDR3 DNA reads TGCAGCGTTACGAAGACCACAGGTCCCCCCAAAAACATTCAGTACTTC. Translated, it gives CSVTKTTGPPKNIQYF.

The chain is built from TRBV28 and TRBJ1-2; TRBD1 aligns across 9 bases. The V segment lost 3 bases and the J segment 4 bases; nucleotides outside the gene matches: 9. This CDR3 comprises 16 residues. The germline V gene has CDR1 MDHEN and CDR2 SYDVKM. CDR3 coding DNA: TGTGCCAGCAGTTTTTTTGTGGGGACAGGGACCTATGGCTACACCTTC. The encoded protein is CASSFFVGTGTYGYTF.

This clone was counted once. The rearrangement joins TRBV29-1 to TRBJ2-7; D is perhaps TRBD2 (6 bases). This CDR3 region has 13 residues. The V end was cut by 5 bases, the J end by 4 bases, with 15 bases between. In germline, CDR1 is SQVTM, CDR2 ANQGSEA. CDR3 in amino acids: CSVSRRGLYEQYF. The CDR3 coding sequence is TGCAGCGTTTCACGGCGGGGATTATACGAGCAGTACTTC.

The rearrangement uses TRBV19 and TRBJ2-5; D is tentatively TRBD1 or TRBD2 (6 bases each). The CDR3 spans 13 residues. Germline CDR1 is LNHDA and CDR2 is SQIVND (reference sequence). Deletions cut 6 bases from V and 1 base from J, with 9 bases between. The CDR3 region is CASSGGLQETQYF. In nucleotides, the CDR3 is TGTGCCAGTAGCGGGGGCCTCCAAGAGACCCAGTACTTC.